This is a list of T cell receptor beta chains from one sample in a study of response to subunit inactivated influenza vaccine. MiXCR, applied by TCRdb to the RT-PCR reads, yields one record per CDR3 protein. The data show about 150,000 distinct CDR3 sequences, with roughly 10% seen just once and around 33% held by the top ten. This specimen was CD8+ T cells sorted from PBMCs, taken less than 30 months after vaccination. These receptors were taken from a man between 50 and 70 years old who received an inactivated influenza vaccine. CDR3s include the opening cysteine and the closing phenylalanine or tryptophan. Fields, in order: D gene, V gene, J gene, clone size, CDR3 DNA, CDR3 protein. A D gene is named only where the DNA matches it firmly. Size is stated for part of the rows, as once, few or many counts, or as a class when the clone is expanded.

.	TRBV7-3	TRBJ2-5	.	TGTGCCAGCAGCTTATTACCGGGACAAGAGACCCAGTACTTC	CASSLLPGQETQYF
.	TRBV20-1	TRBJ2-7	few	TGCAGTGCTGGATGGGGGGCGTACTACGAGCAGTACTTC	CSAGWGAYYEQYF
.	TRBV3-1	TRBJ1-1	.	TGTGCCAGCAGCCAAGATTCCAGGGGGAACACTGAAGCTTTCTTT	CASSQDSRGNTEAFF
.	TRBV13	TRBJ2-5	few	TGTGCCAGCAGCTTAGTAACGGCCCAAGAGACCCAGTACTTC	CASSLVTAQETQYF
.	TRBV28	TRBJ1-5	.	TGTGCCAGCAGTTTTGCAGGGCCCCAGCCCCAGCATTTT	CASSFAGPQPQHF
.	TRBV12-3/TRBV12-4	TRBJ2-2	.	TGTGCCAGCAGATCCATCGGGGAGCTGTTTTTT	CASRSIGELFF
.	TRBV4-2	TRBJ1-4	few	TGTGCCAGCAGCCAAGAGGTTGCAACTAATGAAAAACTGTTTTTT	CASSQEVATNEKLFF
.	TRBV29-1	TRBJ1-1	few	TGCAGCGTTGTCCGGGGTGAAGCTTTCTTT	CSVVRGEAFF
.	TRBV29-1	TRBJ2-3	few	TGCAGCGTTGAATCGGGACGCACAGATACGCAGTATTTT	CSVESGRTDTQYF
.	TRBV18	TRBJ2-2	few	TGTGCCAGCTCACCACCCGGCTCGAACACCGGGGAGCTGTTTTTT	CASSPPGSNTGELFF
.	TRBV6-1	TRBJ1-1	.	TGTGCCAGCGGGCGCCAAATAGGAACTGAAGCTTTCTTT	CASGRQIGTEAFF
.	TRBV2	TRBJ2-1	few	TGTGCCACCTTACGGGCTGCTAGCTCCTACAATGAGCAGTTCTTC	CATLRAASSYNEQFF
.	TRBV2	TRBJ2-7	few	TGTGCCAGCAGTGAAGCGCTTCGGGGCTACGAGCAGTACTTC	CASSEALRGYEQYF
TRBD2	TRBV3-1	TRBJ2-3	.	TGTGCCAGCAGCCCTGTTACCAGCGGGGGCGCAACGCACACAGATTCGCAGTATTTT	CASSPVTSGGATHTDSQYF
TRBD1	TRBV4-1	TRBJ2-1	few	TGCGCCAGCAGCCAGAAATCGGGGACAGGGATATTGAATGAGCAGTTCTTC	CASSQKSGTGILNEQFF
.	TRBV7-3	TRBJ2-1	.	TGTGCCAGCAGCTCTCTCCGTCCCGACGAAAGACGACGACAGGGGAGGGCGTACAATGAGCAGTTCTTC	CASSSLRPDERRRQGRAYNEQFF
.	TRBV4-3	TRBJ2-1	few	TGCGCCAGCAGCCAAGAAAGCGCGGCAGGGTTGGATGAGCAGTTCTTC	CASSQESAAGLDEQFF
.	TRBV4-1	TRBJ2-1	many	TGCGCCAGCAGCCAAGGTTCAGATCTGGGTGAGCAGTTCTTC	CASSQGSDLGEQFF
.	TRBV5-1	TRBJ2-2	.	TGCGCCAGCAGCTGGGAGGTCACCGGGGAGCTGTTTTTT	CASSWEVTGELFF
TRBD1	TRBV27	TRBJ2-3	many	TGTGCCAGCAGTTTGGGACAGGATACGCAGTATTTT	CASSLGQDTQYF
TRBD2	TRBV29-1	TRBJ2-7	many	TGCAGCGTTGAGCCATCTTTAGCGGGAGTACCCTACGAGCAGTACTTC	CSVEPSLAGVPYEQYF
TRBD1	TRBV10-3	TRBJ2-7	many	TGTGCCATCAGGGGGGACAGCTACGAGCAGTACTTC	CAIRGDSYEQYF